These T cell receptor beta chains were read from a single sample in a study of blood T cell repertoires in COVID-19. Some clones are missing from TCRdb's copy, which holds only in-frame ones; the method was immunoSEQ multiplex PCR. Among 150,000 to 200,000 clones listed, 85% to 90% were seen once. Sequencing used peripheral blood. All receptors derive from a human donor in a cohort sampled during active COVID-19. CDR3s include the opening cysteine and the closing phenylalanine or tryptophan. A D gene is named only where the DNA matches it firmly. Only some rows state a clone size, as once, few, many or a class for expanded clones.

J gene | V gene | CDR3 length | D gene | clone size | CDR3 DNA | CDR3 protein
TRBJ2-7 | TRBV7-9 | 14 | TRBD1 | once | TGTGCCAGCAGCTTCCCGACAGGGCCCTACGAGCAGTACTTC | CASSFPTGPYEQYF
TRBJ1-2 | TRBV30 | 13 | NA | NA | TGTGCCTGGAGTAGACAGGAATACTATGGCTACACCTTC | CAWSRQEYYGYTF
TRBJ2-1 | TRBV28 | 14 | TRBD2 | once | TGTGCCAGCAGAACTAGCGGTTCCTACAATGAGCAGTTCTTC | CASRTSGSYNEQFF
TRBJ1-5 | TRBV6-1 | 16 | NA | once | TGTGCCAGCAGTGAAGCGCTTCTTCGGACAAATCAGCCCCAGCATTTT | CASSEALLRTNQPQHF
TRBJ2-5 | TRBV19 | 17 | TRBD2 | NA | TGTGCCAGTAGTATTGGGGGACTAGCGGGAGAACAGGAGACCCAGTACTTC | CASSIGGLAGEQETQYF
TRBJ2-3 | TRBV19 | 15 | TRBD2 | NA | TGTGCCAGTAGTGGACTAGCGGGAGGGAGAGGTACGCAGTATTTT | CASSGLAGGRGTQYF
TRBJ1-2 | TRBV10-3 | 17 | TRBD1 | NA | TGTGCCACTAGAGATACTGTAGAACAGGGGCTCTACTATGGCTACACCTTC | CATRDTVEQGLYYGYTF
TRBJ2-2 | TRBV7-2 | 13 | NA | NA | TGTGCCAGCAGCTCGTCCCTATCCGGGGAGCTGTTTTTT | CASSSSLSGELFF
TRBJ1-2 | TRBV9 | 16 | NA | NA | TGTGCCAGCAGCGTAGGAGAGCTCGTAGGGGGAAAGGGCTACACCTTC | CASSVGELVGGKGYTF
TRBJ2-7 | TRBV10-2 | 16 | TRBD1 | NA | TGCGCCAGCAGTGCCACTACAGGGGGCGCTTCCTACGAGCAGTACTTC | CASSATTGGASYEQYF
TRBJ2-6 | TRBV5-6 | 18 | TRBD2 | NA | TGTGCCAGCAGCTCGGGCCGCGGGAGCTCCTCTGGGGCCAACGTCCTGACTTTC | CASSSGRGSSSGANVLTF
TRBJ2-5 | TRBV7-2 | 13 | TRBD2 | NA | TGTGCCAGCAGGAATAGCGGGGAAGAGACCCAGTACTTC | CASRNSGEETQYF
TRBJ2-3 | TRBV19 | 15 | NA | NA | TGTGCCAGTAGTTACGCCCCGAGGGGGACAGATACGCAGTATTTT | CASSYAPRGTDTQYF
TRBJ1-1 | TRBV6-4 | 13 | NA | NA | TGTGCCAGCAACCTGACAGCGAACACTGAAGCTTTCTTT | CASNLTANTEAFF
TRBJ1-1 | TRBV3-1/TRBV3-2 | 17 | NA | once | TGTGCCAGCAGCCAAGGTCTCCGAGGCAGGGTCGGCACTGAAGCTTTCTTT | CASSQGLRGRVGTEAFF
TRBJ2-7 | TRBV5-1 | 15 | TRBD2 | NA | TGCGCCAGCAGCTTGGCCCCAGCGGGATTTAACGAGCAGTACTTC | CASSLAPAGFNEQYF
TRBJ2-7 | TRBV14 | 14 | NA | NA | TGTGCCAGCAGCCCAATCGGACAGTCCTACGAGCAGTACTTC | CASSPIGQSYEQYF
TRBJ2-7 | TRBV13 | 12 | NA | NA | TGTGCCAGCAGCTCGGGACTCACCCGTCCGTACTTC | CASSSGLTRPYF
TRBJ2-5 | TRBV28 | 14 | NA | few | TGTGCCAGCAGTTTTCCGGGGGTTGGAGAGACCCAGTACTTC | CASSFPGVGETQYF
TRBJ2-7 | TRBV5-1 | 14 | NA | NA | TGCGCCAGCAGCTCCCCTTCGGGGACCTACGAGCAGTACTTC | CASSSPSGTYEQYF
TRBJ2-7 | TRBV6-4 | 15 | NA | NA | TGTGCCAGCAGTGACGACAGTTCATTCTCCTACGAGCAGTACTTC | CASSDDSSFSYEQYF
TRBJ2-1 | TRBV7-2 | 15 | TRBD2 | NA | TGTGCCAGCAGCTTACGAGCGGGGGGGCCCAATGAGCAGTTCTTC | CASSLRAGGPNEQFF
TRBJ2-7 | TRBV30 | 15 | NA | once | TGTGCCTCCCAGGGACATCCGGGGAGCTCCTACGAGCAGTACTTC | CASQGHPGSSYEQYF
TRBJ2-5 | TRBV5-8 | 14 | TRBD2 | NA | TGTGCCAGCAGCTTTGAGCGGGGCCAAGAGACCCAGTACTTC | CASSFERGQETQYF
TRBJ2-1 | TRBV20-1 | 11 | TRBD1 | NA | TGCAGTGCTAGGACAGGGGACGAGCAGTTCTTC | CSARTGDEQFF
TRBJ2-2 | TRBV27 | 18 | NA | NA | TGTGCCAGCAGTTTATCGGTTAGTTACGCCTCGAACACCGGGGAGCTGTTTTTT | CASSLSVSYASNTGELFF
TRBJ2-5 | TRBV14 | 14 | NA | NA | TGTGCCAGCAGCCCAGCAGGGCCTTGGGAGACCCAGTACTTC | CASSPAGPWETQYF
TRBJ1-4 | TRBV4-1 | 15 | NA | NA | TGCGCCAGCAGCCAAGTTGGGGGCCCGTTTGAAAAACTGTTTTTT | CASSQVGGPFEKLFF
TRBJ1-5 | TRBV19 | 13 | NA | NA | TGTGCCAGTAGTATAGGAGCCAATCAGCCCCAGCATTTT | CASSIGANQPQHF
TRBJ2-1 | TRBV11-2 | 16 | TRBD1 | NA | TGTGCCAGCAGCTGGAGGACAGGGAGCTCCTACAATGAGCAGTTCTTC | CASSWRTGSSYNEQFF
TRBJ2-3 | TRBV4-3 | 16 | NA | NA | TGCGCCAGCAGCCAGTCAGGCAGGAGGGGCACAGATACGCAGTATTTT | CASSQSGRRGTDTQYF
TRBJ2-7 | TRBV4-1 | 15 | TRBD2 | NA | TGCGCCAGCAGACCATCTAGCGGGAGCAACTACGAGCAGTACTTC | CASRPSSGSNYEQYF
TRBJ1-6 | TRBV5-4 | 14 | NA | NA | TGTGCCAGCAGAAAAGGACAGCTTAATTCACCCCTCCACTTT | CASRKGQLNSPLHF
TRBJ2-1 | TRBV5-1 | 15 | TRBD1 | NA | TGCGCCAGTAAATCCATGGACAGGGTCAACAATGAGCAGTTCTTC | CASKSMDRVNNEQFF
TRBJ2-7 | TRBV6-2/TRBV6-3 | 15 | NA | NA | TGTGCCAGCAGTTTACGCGGGCTGAGCTCCTACGAGCAGTACTTC | CASSLRGLSSYEQYF
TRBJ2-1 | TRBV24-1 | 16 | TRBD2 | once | TGTGCCACCAGTGGGAATGAGCGGGGGCTATACAATGAGCAGTTCTTC | CATSGNERGLYNEQFF
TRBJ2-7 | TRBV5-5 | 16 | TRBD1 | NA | TGTGCCAGCAGCTCCCAGGGGGCAGGGTCCCCCTACGAGCAGTACTTC | CASSSQGAGSPYEQYF
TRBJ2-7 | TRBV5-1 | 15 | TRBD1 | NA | TGCGCCAGCAGCAGCCAAGGACAGGGTTTTTACGAGCAGTACTTC | CASSSQGQGFYEQYF
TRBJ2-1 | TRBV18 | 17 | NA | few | TGTGCCAGCTCACCACCGCATTTTAGGGGTGGAAGCAATGAGCAGTTCTTC | CASSPPHFRGGSNEQFF
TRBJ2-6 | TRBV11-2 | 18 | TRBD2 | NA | TGTGCCAGCAGCTTACGCCTAGCGGTCAACTCTGGGGCCAACGTCCTGACTTTC | CASSLRLAVNSGANVLTF
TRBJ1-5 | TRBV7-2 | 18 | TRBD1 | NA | TGTGCCAGCAGCTTCACTGCTCCGGGACAGGGGGCGGTTCAGCCCCAGCATTTT | CASSFTAPGQGAVQPQHF
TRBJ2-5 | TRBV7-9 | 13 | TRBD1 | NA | TGTGCCAGCAGCTCCAGGGGGCTGGAGACCCAGTACTTC | CASSSRGLETQYF
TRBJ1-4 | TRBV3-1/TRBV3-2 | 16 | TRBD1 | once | TGTGCCAGCAGCCAACGGAAGTCAGGGGGCGGTGAAAAACTGTTTTTT | CASSQRKSGGGEKLFF
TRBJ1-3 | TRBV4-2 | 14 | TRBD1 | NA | TGTGCCAGCAGCCAAGGGGACAGGGGAAACACCATATATTTT | CASSQGDRGNTIYF
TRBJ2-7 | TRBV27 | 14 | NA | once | TGTGCCAGCAGTCGAGAAAGGGGTAGCCACGAGCAGTACTTC | CASSRERGSHEQYF
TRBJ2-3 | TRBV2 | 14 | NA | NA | TGTGCCAGCAGTGTCCTAGCGCGCACAGATACGCAGTATTTT | CASSVLARTDTQYF
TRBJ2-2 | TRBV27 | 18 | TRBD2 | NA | TGTGCCAGCAGTCTAAACTTTAGGCTAGCGGGGAACACCGGGGAGCTGTTTTTT | CASSLNFRLAGNTGELFF
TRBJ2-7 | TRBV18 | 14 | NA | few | TGTGCCAGCTCCCCGGGAGGGACAGCCTACGAGCAGTACTTC | CASSPGGTAYEQYF
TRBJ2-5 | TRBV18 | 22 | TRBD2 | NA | TGTGCCAGCTCACTGTTGGGACTAGCGGGCCGTAGAGGAGGGGCCAACCAAGAGACCCAGTACTTC | CASSLLGLAGRRGGANQETQYF
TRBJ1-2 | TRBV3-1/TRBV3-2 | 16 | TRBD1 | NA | TGTGCCAGCAGCCTTAGGACAGGGAATGGGCTCAATGGCTACACCTTC | CASSLRTGNGLNGYTF
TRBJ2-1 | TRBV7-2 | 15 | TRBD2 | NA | TGTGCCAGCAGCTTGACTAGCGGGAGTGGACATGAGCAGTTCTTC | CASSLTSGSGHEQFF
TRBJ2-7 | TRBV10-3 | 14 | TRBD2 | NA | TGTGCCATCAGTGTATCTAGCGGGGCCTACGAGCAGTACTTC | CAISVSSGAYEQYF
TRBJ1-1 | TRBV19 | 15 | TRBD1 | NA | TGTGCCAGTAGTATAGCGGGACAGGGGGTCACTGAAGCTTTCTTT | CASSIAGQGVTEAFF
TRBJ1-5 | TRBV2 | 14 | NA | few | TGTGCCTCCGGCGGGGCTCGGGGCAATCAGCCCCAGCATTTT | CASGGARGNQPQHF
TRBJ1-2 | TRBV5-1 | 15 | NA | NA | TGCGCCAGCAGCCTCAGTCAGTCAGGGATATATGGCTACACCTTC | CASSLSQSGIYGYTF
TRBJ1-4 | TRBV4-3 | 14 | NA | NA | TGCGCCAGCAGCCATTCGAGGAGAGGTGAAAAACTGTTTTTT | CASSHSRRGEKLFF
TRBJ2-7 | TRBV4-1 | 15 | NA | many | TGCGCCAGCAGCCACCGAACAGATGGTGCTGACGAGCAGTACTTC | CASSHRTDGADEQYF
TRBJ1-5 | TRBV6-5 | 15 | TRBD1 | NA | TGTGCCAGCAAGGTAAACAGGGGCAACCATCAGCCCCAGCATTTT | CASKVNRGNHQPQHF
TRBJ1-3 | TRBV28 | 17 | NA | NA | TGTGCCAGCAGTTCGACCCCCGGGGGGCAGGTTGGAAACACCATATATTTT | CASSSTPGGQVGNTIYF